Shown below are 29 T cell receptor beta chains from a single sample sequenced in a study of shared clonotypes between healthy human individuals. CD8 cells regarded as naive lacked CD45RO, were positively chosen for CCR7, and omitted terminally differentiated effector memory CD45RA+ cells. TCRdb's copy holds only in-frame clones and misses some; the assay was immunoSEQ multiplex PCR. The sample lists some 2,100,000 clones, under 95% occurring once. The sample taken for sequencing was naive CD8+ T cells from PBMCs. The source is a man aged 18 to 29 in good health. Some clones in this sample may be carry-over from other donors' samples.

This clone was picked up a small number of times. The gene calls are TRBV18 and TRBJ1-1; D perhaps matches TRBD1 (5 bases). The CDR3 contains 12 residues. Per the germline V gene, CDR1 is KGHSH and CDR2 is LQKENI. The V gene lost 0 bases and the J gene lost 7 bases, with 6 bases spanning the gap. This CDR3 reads CASSPPRGEAFF. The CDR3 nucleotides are TGTGCCAGCTCACCACCGAGGGGTGAAGCTTTCTTT. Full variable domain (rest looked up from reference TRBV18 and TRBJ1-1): NAGVMQNPRHLVRRRGQEARLRCSPMKGHSHVYWYRQLPEEGLKFMVYLQKENIIDESGMPKERFSAEFPKEGPSILRIQQVVRGDSAAYFCASSPPRGEAFFGQGTRLTVV.

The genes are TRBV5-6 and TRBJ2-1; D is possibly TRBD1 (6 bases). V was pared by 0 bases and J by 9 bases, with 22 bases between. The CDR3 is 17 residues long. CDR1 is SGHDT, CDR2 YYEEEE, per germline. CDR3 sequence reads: CASSLELAGARFGEQFF. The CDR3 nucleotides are TGTGCCAGCAGCTTGGAATTGGCAGGGGCGAGATTCGGTGAGCAGTTCTTC.

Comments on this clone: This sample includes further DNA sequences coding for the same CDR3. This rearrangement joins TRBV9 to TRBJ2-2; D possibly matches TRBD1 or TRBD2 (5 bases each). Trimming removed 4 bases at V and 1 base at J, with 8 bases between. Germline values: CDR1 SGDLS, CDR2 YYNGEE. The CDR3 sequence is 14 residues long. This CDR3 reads CASSRGGNTGELFF. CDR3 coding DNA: TGTGCCAGCAGCCGTGGGGGGAACACCGGGGAGCTGTTTTTT.

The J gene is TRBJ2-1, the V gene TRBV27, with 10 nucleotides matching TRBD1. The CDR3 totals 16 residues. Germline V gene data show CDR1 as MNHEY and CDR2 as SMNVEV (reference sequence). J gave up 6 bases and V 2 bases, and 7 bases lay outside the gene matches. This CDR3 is CASSLSEGTGVNEQFF. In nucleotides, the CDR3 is TGTGCCAGCAGTTTAAGTGAGGGGACAGGGGTCAATGAGCAGTTCTTC.

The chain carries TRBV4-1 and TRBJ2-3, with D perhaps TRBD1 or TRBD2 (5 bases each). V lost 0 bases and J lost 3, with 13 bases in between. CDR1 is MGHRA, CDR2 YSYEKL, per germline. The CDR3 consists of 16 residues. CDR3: CASSQDEGSGTDTQYF. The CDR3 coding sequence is TGCGCCAGCAGCCAAGATGAGGGGTCCGGGACAGATACGCAGTATTTT.

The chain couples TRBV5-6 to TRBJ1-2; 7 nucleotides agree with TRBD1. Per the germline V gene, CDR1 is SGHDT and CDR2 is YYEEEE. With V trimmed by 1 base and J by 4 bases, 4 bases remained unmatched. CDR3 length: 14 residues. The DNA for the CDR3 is TGTGCCAGCAGCTTGCCTACAGGGGTCTATGGCTACACCTTC. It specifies CASSLPTGVYGYTF.

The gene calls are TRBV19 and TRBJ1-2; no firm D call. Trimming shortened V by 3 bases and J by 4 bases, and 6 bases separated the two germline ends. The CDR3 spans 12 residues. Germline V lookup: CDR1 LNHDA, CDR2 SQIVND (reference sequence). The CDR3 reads CASSIKGYGYTF. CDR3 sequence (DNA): TGTGCCAGTAGTATTAAAGGCTATGGCTACACCTTC.

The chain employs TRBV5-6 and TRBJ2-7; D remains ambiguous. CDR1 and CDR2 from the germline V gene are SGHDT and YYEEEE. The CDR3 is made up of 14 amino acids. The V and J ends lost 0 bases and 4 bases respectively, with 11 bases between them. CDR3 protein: CASSLVRDPYEQYF. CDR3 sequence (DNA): TGTGCCAGCAGCTTGGTACGAGATCCGTACGAGCAGTACTTC.

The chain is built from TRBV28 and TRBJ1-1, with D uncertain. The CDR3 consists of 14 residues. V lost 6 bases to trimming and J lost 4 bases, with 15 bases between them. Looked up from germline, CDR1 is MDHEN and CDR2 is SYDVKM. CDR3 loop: CASRDHGEGTEAFF. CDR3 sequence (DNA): TGTGCCAGCAGGGACCACGGGGAGGGCACTGAAGCTTTCTTT.

Here the CDR3 DNA reads TGTGCCAGCAGTTACTCACGGGCAGGGGGCTTATGGGAGCAGTACTTC. Translating it yields CASSYSRAGGLWEQYF. The V and J genes are TRBV6-5 and TRBJ2-7; 8 bases align to TRBD1. Germline CDR1 and CDR2: MNHEY and SVGAGI. CDR3 length equals 16 residues. The V segment lost 0 bases and the J segment 7 bases; nucleotides outside the gene matches: 11.

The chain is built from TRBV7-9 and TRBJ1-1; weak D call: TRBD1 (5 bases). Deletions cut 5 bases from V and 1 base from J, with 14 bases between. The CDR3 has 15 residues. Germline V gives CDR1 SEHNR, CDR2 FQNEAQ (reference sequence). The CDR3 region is CASSPYVQGNTEAFF. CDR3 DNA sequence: TGTGCCAGCAGCCCGTACGTGCAGGGGAACACTGAAGCTTTCTTT.

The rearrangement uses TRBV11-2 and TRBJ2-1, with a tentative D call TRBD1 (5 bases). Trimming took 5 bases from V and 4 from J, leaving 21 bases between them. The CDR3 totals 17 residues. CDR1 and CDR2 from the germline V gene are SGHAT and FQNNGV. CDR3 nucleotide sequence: TGTGCCAGCAGCCCCCGACGTCAGGGCGCCTTTTACAATGAGCAGTTCTTC. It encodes CASSPRRQGAFYNEQFF.

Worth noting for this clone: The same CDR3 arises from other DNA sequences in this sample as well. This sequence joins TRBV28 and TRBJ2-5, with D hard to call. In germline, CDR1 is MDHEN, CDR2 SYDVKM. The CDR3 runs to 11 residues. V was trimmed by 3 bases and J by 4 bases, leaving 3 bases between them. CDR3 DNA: TGTGCCAGCAGTTTTCGAGAGACCCAGTACTTC. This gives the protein CASSFRETQYF.

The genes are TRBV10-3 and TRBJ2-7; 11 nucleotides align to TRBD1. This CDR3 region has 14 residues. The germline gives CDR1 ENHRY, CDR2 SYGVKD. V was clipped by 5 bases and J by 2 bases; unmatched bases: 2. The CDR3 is CAISWTGGPYEQYF. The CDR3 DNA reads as TGTGCCATCAGTTGGACAGGGGGCCCCTACGAGCAGTACTTC.

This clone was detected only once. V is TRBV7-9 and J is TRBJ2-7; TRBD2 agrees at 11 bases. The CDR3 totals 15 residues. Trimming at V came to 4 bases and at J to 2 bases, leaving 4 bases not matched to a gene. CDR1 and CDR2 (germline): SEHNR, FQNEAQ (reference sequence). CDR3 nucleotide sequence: TGTGCCAGCAGCTCCCAGACTAGCGGGACCTACGAGCAGTACTTC. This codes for CASSSQTSGTYEQYF.

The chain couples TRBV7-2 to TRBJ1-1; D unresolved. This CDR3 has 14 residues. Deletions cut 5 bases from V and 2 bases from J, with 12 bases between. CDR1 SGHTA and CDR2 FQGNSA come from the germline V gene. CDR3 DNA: TGTGCCAGCAGCCTAAAGACAACTAACACTGAAGCTTTCTTT. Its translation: CASSLKTTNTEAFF.

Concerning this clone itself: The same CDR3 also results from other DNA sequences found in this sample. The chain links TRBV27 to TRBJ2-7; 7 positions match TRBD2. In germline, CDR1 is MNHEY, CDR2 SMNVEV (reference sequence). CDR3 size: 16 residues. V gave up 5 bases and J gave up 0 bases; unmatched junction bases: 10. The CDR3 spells CASSPSGGESSYEQYF. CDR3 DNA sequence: TGTGCCAGCAGTCCTAGTGGGGGGGAGAGCTCCTACGAGCAGTACTTC.

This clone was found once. The CDR3: CASSVLGSGGYGYTF. As DNA, the CDR3 is TGTGCCAGTAGTGTATTGGGGTCAGGGGGTTACGGCTACACCTTC. The rearrangement links TRBV19 to TRBJ1-2; TRBD1 matches 7 bases. The germline gives CDR1 LNHDA, CDR2 SQIVND (reference sequence). Losses at the gene ends were 5 bases for V and 8 bases for J; bases not matched to a gene: 14. The CDR3 extends over 15 amino acids.

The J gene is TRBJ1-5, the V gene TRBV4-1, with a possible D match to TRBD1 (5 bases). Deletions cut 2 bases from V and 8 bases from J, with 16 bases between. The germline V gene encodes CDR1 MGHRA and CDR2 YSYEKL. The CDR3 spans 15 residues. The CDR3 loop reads CASSQSQVSGKPQHF. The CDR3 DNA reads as TGCGCCAGCAGCCAATCCCAGGTATCAGGGAAGCCCCAGCATTTT.

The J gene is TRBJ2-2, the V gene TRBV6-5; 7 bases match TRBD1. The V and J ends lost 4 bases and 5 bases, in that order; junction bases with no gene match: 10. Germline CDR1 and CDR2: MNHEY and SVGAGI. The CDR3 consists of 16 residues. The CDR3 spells CASSWDRPPGTGELFF. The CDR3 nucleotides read TGTGCCAGCAGTTGGGACAGACCCCCGGGGACCGGGGAGCTGTTTTTT.

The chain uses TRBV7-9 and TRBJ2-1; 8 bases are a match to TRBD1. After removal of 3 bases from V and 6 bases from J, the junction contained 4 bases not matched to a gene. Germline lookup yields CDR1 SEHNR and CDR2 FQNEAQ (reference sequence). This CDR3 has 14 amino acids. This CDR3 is CASSLPGQVNEQFF. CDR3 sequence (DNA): TGTGCCAGCAGCTTGCCGGGACAGGTCAATGAGCAGTTCTTC.

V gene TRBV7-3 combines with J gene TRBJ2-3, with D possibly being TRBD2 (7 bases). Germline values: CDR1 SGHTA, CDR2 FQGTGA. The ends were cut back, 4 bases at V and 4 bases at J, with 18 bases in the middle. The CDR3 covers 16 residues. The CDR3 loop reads CASSSPWGGQADTQYF. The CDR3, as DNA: TGTGCCAGCAGCTCACCGTGGGGGGGCCAGGCAGATACGCAGTATTTT.

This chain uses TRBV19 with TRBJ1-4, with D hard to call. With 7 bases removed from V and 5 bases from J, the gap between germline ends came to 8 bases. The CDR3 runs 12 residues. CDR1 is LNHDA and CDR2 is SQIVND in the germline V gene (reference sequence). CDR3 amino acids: CASKIGNEKLFF. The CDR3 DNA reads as TGTGCCAGTAAGATCGGCAATGAAAAACTGTTTTTT. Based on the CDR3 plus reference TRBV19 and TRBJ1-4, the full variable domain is DGGITQSPKYLFRKEGQNVTLSCEQNLNHDAMYWYRQDPGQGLRLIYYSQIVNDFQKGDIAEGYSVSREKKESFPLTVTSAQKNPTAFYLCASKIGNEKLFFGSGTQLSVL.

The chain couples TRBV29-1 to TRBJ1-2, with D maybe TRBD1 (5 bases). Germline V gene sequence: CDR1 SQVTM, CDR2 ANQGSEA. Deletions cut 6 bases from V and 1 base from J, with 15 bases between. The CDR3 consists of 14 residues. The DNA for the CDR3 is TGCAGCGTGGCGGACGGACATTATAACTATGGCTACACCTTC. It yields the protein CSVADGHYNYGYTF.

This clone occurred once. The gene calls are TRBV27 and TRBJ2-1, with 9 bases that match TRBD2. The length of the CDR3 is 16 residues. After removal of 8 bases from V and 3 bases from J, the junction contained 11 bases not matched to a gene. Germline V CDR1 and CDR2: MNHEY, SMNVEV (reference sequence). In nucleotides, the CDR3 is TGTGCCAGCCTTCATAGCGGGAGTGGATACTACAATGAGCAGTTCTTC. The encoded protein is CASLHSGSGYYNEQFF.

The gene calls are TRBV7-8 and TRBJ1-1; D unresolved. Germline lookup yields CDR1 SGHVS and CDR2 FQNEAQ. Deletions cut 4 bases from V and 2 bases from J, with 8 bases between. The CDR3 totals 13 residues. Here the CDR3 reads CASSSGINTEAFF. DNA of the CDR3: TGTGCCAGCAGCTCCGGGATAAACACTGAAGCTTTCTTT.

CDR3: CASSESTGAGNTIYF. The CDR3 region has the DNA TGTGCCAGCAGTGAAAGTACAGGGGCTGGAAACACCATATATTTT. This chain uses TRBV2 with TRBJ1-3, with TRBD1 matching 7 bases. CDR3 length equals 15 residues. Germline assignment: CDR1 SNHLY and CDR2 FYNNEI. V was clipped by 2 bases and J by 2 bases; unmatched bases: 3.

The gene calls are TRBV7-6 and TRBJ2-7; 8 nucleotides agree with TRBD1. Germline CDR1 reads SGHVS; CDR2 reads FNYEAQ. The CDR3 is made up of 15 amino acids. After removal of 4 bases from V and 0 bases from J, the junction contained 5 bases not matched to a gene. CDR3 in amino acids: CASSSGQGLSYEQYF. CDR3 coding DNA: TGTGCCAGCAGCTCCGGACAGGGTCTCTCCTACGAGCAGTACTTC.

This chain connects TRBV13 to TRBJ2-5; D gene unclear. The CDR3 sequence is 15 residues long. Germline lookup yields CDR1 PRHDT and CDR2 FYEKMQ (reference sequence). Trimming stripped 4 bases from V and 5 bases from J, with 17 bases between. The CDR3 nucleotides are TGTGCCAGCAGCTCCCCTGGACCCCGACGGGAGACCCAGTACTTC. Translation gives CASSSPGPRRETQYF.